This TCR beta chain is from a study of T cell responses to AZD1222 COVID-19 vaccine. Study conclusions and caveats: Reportedly, close to half of spike-specific TCRs are directed against unmutated variant regions. After the peak T cell response, and only then, were repertoires sampled. Baseline testing showed seropositivity in only six AZD1222 recipients. A rise in Spike-specific TCR breadth and depth followed two AZD1222 doses.

Concerning this clone itself: The antigen remains undetermined.

TCRdb keeps only in-frame clones here, not all; method: immunoSEQ multiplex PCR. The sample consists of roughly 100,000 clones, roughly 90% of them appearing once. The V gene end was trimmed by 3 bases and the J gene end by 2 bases; junction bases not matched to a gene: 3. Looked up from germline, CDR1 is LGHDT and CDR2 is YNNKEL (reference sequence). There are 15 residues in the CDR3. The sequencing used peripheral blood, collected on day 0 of AZD1222 vaccination. This sequence joins TRBV3-1 (or the pseudogene TRBV3-2) and TRBJ1-2, with TRBD1 matching 10 bases. The TCR comes from an adult in good health. The CDR3 nucleotides are TGTGCCAGCAGCCAGACAGGGGGCGTGAACTATGGCTACACCTTC. Amino acid sequence: CASSQTGGVNYGYTF.